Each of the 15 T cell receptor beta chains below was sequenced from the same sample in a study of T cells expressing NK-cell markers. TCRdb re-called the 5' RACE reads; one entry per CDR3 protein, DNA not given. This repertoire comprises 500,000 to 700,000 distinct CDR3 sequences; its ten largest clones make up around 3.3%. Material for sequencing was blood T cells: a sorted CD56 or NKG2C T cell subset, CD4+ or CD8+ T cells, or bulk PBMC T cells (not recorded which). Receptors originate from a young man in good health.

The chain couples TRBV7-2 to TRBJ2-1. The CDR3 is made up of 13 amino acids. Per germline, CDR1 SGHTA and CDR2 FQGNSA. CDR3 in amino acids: CASTHSAYNEQFF.

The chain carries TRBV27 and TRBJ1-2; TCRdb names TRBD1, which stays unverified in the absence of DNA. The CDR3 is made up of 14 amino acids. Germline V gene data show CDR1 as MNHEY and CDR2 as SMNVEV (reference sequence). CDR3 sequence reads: CASSWGQGLYGYTF.

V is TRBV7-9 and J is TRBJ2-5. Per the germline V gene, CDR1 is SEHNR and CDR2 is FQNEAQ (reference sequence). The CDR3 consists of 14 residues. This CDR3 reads CASSLVSAGETQYF.

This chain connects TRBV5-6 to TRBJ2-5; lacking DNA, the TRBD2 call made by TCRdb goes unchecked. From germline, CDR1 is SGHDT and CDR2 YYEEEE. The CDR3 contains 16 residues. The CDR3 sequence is CASSAELTSQGETQYF.

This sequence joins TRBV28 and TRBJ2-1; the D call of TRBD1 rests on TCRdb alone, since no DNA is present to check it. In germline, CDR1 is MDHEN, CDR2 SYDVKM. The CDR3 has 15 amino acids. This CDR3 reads CASSSVGTGLDEQFF.

The CDR3 reads CASSQTRDYPSYEQYF. The chain recombines TRBV3-1 with TRBJ2-7; TCRdb's assignment of TRBD2 cannot be checked, as there is no DNA. Germline V gives CDR1 LGHDT, CDR2 YNNKEL (reference sequence). The CDR3 sequence is 16 residues long.

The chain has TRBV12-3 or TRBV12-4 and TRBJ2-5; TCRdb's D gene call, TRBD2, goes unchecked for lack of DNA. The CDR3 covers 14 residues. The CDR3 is CASSLSEGPETQYF.

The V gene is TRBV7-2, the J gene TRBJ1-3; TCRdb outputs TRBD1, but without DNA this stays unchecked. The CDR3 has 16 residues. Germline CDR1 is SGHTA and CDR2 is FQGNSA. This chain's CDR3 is CASSLSSTGVGNTIYF.

The CDR3 loop reads CASSPLSSLNTGELFF. The rearrangement uses TRBV12-3 or TRBV12-4 and TRBJ2-2; TCRdb selects TRBD1, and the lack of DNA leaves this call unchecked. This CDR3 has 16 amino acids.

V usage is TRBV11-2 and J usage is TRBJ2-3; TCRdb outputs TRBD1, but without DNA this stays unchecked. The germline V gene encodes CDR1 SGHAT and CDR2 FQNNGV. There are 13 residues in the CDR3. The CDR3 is CASSLPGYSTQYF.

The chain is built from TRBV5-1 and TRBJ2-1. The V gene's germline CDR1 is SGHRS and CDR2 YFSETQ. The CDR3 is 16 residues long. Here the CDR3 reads CASSGFSGSSYNEQFF.

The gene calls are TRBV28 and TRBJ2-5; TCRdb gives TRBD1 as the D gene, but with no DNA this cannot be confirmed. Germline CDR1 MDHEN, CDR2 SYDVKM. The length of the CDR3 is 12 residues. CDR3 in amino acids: CASKDRVETQYF.

This CDR3 is CSALIFVQGNTGELFF. The chain couples TRBV29-1 to TRBJ2-2; absent DNA, TCRdb's TRBD1 call cannot be checked. CDR3 length equals 16 residues. CDR1 is SQVTM, CDR2 ANQGSEA, per germline.

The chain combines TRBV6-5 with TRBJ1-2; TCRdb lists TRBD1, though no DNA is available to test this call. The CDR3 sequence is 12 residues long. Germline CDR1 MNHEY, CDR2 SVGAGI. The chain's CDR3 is CASYLGDYGYTF.

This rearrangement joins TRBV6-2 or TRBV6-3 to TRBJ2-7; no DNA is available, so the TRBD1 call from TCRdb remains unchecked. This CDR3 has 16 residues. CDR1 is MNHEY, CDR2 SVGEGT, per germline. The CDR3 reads CASRRFIERLDYEQYF.